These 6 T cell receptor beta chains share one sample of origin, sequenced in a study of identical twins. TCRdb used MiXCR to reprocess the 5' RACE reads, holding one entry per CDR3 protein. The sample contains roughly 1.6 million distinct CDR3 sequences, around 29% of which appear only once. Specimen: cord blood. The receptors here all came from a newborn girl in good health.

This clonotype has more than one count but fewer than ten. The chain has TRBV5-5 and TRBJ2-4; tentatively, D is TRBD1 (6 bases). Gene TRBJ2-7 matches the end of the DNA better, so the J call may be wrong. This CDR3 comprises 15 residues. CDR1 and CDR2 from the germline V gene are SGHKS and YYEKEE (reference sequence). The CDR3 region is CASSLAPDRTYEQYF. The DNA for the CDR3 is TGTGCCAGCAGCTTGGCCCCGGACAGAACCTACGAGCAGTACTTC.

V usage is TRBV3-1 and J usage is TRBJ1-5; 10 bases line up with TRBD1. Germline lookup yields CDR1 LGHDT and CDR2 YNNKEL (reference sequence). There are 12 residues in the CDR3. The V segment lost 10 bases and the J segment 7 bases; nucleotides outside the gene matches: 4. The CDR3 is CATGTGEQPQHF. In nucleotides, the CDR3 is TGTGCCACCGGGACAGGGGAACAGCCCCAGCATTTT.

In DNA, the CDR3 is TGTGCCAGCAGCCAGTACATGAGAACCCCCTACGAGCAGTACTTC. The encoded protein is CASSQYMRTPYEQYF. This sequence joins TRBV4-2 and TRBJ2-7, with D unclear. The CDR3 spans 15 residues. Germline assignment: CDR1 LGHNA and CDR2 YNFKEQ. V was clipped by 3 bases and J by 2 bases, with 14 bases between them.

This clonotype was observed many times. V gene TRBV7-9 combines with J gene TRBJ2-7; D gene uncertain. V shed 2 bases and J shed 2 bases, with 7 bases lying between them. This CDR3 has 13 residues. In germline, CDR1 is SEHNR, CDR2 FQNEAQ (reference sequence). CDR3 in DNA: TGTGCCAGCAGCTTAAGCGTTACCTACGAGCAGTACTTC. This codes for CASSLSVTYEQYF.

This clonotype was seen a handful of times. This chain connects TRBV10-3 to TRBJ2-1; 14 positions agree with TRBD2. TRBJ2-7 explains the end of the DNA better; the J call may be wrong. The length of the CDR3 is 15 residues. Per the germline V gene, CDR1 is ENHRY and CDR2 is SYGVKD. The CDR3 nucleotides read TGTGCCATCAGTGGGACTAGCGGGGGGAACAATGAGCAGTACTTC. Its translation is CAISGTSGGNNEQYF.

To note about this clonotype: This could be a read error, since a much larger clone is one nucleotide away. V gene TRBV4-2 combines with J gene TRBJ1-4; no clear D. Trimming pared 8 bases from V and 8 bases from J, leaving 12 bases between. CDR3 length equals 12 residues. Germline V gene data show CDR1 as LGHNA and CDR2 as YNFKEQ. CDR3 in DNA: TGTGCCAGCCGGCGGAGAGGCGAAAAACTGTTTTTT. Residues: CASRRRGEKLFF.